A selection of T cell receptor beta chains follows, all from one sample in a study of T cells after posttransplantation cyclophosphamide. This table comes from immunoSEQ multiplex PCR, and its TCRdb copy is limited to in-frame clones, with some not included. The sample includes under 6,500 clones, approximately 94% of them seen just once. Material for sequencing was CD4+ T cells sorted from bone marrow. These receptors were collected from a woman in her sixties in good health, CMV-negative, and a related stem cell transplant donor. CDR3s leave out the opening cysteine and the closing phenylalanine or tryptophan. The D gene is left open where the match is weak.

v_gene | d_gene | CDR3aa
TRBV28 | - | ASSFEGLDGYT
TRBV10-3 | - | AISESGQGGGNTIY
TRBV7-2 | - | ASSLVGAETQY
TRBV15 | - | ATSREGTPGQETQY
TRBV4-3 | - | ASSQDLVPTNTDTQY
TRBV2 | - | ASANGGVDYEQY
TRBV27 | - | ASSLRRGAEAF
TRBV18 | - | ASSPNPSRTPH
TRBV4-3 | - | ASSQEGGGHGNTIY
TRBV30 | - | ARHWGAQH
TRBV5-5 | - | ASSLVPDSPLH